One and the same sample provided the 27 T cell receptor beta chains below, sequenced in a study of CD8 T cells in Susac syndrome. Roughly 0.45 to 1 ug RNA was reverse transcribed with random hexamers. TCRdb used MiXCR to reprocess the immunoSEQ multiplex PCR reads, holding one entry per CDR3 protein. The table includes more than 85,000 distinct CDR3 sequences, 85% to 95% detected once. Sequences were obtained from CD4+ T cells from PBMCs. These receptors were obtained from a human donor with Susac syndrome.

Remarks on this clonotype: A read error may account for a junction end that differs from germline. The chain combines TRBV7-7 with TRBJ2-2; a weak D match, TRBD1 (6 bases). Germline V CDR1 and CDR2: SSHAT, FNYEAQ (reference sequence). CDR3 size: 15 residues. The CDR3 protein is CASSLLQGVAGELFF. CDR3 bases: TGTGCTAGCAGCTTACTACAGGGTGTTGCCGGGGAGCTGTTTTTT.

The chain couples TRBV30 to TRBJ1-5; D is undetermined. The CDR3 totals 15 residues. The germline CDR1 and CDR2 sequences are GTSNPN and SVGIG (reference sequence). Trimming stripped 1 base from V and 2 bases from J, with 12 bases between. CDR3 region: CAWSGEGLRNQPQHF. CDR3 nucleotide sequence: TGTGCCTGGAGTGGTGAAGGGTTGCGCAATCAGCCCCAGCATTTT.

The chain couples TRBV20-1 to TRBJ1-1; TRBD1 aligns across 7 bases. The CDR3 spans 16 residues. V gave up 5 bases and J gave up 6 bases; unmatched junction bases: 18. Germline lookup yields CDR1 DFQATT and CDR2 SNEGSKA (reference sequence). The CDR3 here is CSAWQGDNSPGSEAFF. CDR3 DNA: TGCAGTGCTTGGCAGGGGGACAACAGCCCAGGGTCTGAAGCTTTCTTT.

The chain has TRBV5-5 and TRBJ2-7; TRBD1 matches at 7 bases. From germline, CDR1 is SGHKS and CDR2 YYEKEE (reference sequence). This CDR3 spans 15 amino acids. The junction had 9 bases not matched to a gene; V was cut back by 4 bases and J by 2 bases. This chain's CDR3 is CASSLGTDTTYEQYF. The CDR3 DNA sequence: TGTGCCAGCAGCCTAGGGACAGACACCACCTACGAGCAGTACTTC.

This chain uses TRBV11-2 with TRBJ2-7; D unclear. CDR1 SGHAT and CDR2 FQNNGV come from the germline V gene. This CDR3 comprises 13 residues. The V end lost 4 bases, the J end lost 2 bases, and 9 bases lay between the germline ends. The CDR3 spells CASSSWVTYEQYF. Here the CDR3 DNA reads TGTGCCAGCAGCTCTTGGGTGACCTACGAGCAGTACTTC.

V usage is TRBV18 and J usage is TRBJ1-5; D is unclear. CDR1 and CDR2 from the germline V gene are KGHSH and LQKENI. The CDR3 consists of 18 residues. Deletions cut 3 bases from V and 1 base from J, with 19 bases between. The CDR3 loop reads CASSPNAGLRGSNQPQHF. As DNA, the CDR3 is TGTGCCAGCTCACCGAATGCCGGGCTCCGTGGAAGCAATCAGCCCCAGCATTTT.

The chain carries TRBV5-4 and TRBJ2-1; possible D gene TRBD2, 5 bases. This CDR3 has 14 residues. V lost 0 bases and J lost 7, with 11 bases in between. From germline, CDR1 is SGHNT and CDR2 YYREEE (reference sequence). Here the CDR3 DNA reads TGTGCCAGCAGCTTGGAGGAGGTCCCAAATGAGCAGTTCTTC. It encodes CASSLEEVPNEQFF.

As DNA, the CDR3 is TGTGCCAGCAGCTTATGGACGCCCGAGAACACCGGGGAGCTGTTTTTT. As protein: CASSLWTPENTGELFF. The chain carries TRBV11-2 and TRBJ2-2; no firm D call. The CDR3 runs 16 residues. V lost 2 bases to trimming and J lost 1 base, with 11 bases between them. Germline V gene lookup returns CDR1 SGHAT and CDR2 FQNNGV.

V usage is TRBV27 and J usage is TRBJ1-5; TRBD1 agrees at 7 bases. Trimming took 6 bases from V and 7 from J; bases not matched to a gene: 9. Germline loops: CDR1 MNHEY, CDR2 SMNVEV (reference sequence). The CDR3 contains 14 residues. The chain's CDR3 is CASSSRTGLQPQHF. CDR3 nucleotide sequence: TGTGCCAGCAGCTCTCGGACAGGTCTACAGCCCCAGCATTTT.

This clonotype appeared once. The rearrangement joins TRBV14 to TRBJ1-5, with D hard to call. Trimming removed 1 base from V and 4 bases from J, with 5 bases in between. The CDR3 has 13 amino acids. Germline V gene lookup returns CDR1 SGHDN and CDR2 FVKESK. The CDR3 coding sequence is TGTGCCAGCAGCCAAGGCTTTAATCAGCCCCAGCATTTT. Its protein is CASSQGFNQPQHF.

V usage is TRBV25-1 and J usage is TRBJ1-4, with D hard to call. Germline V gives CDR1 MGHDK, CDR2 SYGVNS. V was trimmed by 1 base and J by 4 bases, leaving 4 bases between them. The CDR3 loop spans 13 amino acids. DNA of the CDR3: TGTGCCAGCAGTGAATTTAGTAATGAAAAACTGTTTTTT. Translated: CASSEFSNEKLFF. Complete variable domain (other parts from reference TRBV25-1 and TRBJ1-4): EADIYQTPRYLVIGTGKKITLECSQTMGHDKMYWYQQDPGMELHLIHYSYGVNSTEKGDLSSESTVSRIRTEHFPLTLESARPSHTSQYLCASSEFSNEKLFFGSGTQLSVL.

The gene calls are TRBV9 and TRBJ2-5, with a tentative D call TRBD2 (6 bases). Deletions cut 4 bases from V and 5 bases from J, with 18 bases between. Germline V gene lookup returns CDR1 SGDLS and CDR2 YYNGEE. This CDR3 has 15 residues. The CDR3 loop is CASSPQRQEGETQYF. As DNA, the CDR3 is TGTGCCAGCAGCCCCCAGCGGCAGGAGGGCGAGACCCAGTACTTC.

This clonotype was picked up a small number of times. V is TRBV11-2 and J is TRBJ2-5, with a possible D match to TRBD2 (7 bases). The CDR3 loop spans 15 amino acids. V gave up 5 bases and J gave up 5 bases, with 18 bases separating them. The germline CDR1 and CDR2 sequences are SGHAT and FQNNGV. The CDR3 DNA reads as TGTGCCAGCAGCCTAAGTACGGGGGGCGGGGAGACCCAGTACTTC. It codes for CASSLSTGGGETQYF.

DNA for the CDR3: TGCGCCAGCAGCTTGGATGGCGCGGCGGTCTACGAGCAGTACTTC. This codes for CASSLDGAAVYEQYF. The chain combines TRBV5-1 with TRBJ2-7; D not certain. The V gene's germline CDR1 is SGHRS and CDR2 YFSETQ. The CDR3 loop spans 15 amino acids. The ends were cut back, 0 bases at V and 3 bases at J, with 13 bases in the middle.

CDR3 DNA sequence: TGTGCCAGCAGCTTAGACCCTAGCGGGGGGCGACGGTTCTTC. As protein: CASSLDPSGGRRFF. V usage is TRBV7-2 and J usage is TRBJ2-1; TRBD2 aligns across 11 bases. CDR3 size: 14 residues. Unmatched junction bases numbered 8, after V lost 1 base and J lost 15 bases. Germline CDR1 and CDR2: SGHTA and FQGNSA.

The CDR3 sequence: CASSLARQGSSYNSPLHF. CDR3 in DNA: TGTGCCAGCAGCTTAGCCCGACAGGGGAGCTCCTATAATTCACCCCTCCACTTT. The chain employs TRBV7-8 and TRBJ1-6, with 8 bases lining up with TRBD1. This CDR3 has 18 amino acids. V shed 0 bases and J 0 bases; nucleotides not matched to a gene: 4. Germline V gene lookup returns CDR1 SGHVS and CDR2 FQNEAQ.

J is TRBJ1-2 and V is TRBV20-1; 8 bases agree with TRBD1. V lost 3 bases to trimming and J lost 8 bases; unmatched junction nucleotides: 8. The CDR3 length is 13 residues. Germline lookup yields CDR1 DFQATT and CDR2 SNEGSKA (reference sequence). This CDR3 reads CSASRRGPEGYTF. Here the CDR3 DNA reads TGCAGTGCTAGCCGCAGGGGGCCAGAGGGCTACACCTTC.

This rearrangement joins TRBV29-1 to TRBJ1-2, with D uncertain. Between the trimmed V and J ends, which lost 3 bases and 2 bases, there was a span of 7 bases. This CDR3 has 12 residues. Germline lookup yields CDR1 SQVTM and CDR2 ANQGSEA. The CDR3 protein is CSVEAANYGYTF. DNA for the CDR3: TGCAGCGTTGAGGCGGCCAACTATGGCTACACCTTC.

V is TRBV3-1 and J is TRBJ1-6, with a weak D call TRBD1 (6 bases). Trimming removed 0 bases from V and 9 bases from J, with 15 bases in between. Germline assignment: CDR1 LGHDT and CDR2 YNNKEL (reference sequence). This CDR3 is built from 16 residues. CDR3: CASSQDLTGSISPLHF. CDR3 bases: TGTGCCAGCAGCCAAGATCTGACAGGATCAATTTCACCCCTCCACTTT.

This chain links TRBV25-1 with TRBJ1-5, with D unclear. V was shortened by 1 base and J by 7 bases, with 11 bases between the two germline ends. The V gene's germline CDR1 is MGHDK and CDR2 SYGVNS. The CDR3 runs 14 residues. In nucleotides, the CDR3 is TGTGCCAGCAGTGAATTGTGGGGTAACCAGCCCCAGCATTTT. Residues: CASSELWGNQPQHF.

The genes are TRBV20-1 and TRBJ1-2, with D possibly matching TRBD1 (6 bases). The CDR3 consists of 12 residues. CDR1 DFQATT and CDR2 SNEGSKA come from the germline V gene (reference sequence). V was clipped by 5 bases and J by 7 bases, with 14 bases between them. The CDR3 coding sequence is TGCAGTGCTCCAGTTCAGGGGAGTGGCTACACCTTC. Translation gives CSAPVQGSGYTF.

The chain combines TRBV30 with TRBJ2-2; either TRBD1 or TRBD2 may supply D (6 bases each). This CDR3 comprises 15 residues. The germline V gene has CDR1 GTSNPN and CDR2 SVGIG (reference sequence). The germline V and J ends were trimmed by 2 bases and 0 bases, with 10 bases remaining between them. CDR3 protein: CAWSRGAANTGELFF. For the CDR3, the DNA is TGTGCCTGGAGTAGGGGGGCGGCGAACACCGGGGAGCTGTTTTTT.

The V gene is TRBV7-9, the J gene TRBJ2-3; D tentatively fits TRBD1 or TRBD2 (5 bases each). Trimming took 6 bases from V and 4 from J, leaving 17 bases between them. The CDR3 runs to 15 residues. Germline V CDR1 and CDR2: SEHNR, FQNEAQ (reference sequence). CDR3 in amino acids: CASSPTGQGSDTQYF. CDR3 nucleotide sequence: TGTGCCAGCAGTCCCACGGGGCAGGGATCAGATACGCAGTATTTT.

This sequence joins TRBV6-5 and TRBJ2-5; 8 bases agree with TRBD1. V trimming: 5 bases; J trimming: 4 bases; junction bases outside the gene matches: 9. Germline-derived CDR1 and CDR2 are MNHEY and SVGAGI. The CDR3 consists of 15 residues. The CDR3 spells CASSRSGQEGETQYF. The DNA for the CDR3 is TGTGCCAGCAGTAGATCGGGACAGGAGGGAGAGACCCAGTACTTC.

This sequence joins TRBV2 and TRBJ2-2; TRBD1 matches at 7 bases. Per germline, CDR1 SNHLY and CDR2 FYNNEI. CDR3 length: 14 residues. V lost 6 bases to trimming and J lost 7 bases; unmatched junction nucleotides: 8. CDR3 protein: CASSERGQGGELFF. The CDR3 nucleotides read TGTGCCAGCAGCGAAAGGGGGCAGGGCGGGGAGCTGTTTTTT.

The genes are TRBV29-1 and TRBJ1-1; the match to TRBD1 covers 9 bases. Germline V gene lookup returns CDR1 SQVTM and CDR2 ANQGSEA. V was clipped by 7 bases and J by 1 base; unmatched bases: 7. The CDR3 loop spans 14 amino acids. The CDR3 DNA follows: TGCAGCGCCTCCGGGACAGGGAGGAACACTGAAGCTTTCTTT. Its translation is CSASGTGRNTEAFF.

This chain's CDR3 is CASSVTGPGTEAFF. The CDR3 DNA reads as TGCGCCAGCAGCGTCACGGGCCCCGGCACTGAAGCTTTCTTT. The chain is built from TRBV5-1 and TRBJ1-1; D gene ambiguous. CDR3 size: 14 residues. Germline V gene data show CDR1 as SGHRS and CDR2 as YFSETQ. Between the trimmed V and J ends, which lost 4 bases and 4 bases, there was a span of 14 bases. Based on the CDR3 plus reference TRBV5-1 and TRBJ1-1, the full variable domain is KAGVTQTPRYLIKTRGQQVTLSCSPISGHRSVSWYQQTPGQGLQFLFEYFSETQRNKGNFPGRFSGRQFSNSRSEMNVSTLELGDSALYLCASSVTGPGTEAFFGQGTRLTVV.